Listed below are T cell receptor beta chains from one sample, sequenced in a study of PD-1 blockade in classical Hodgkin lymphoma. Method: immunoSEQ multiplex PCR; TCRdb's copy keeps in-frame clones and lacks some. The data contain approximately 47,000 clones, under 95% of them singletons. Material: peripheral blood mononuclear cells (PBMCs). These receptors all come from a human donor with classical Hodgkin lymphoma. Both conserved end residues are part of each CDR3. A D gene is named only where the DNA matches it firmly. Not every row has a clone size; where given, it reads once, few, many or a size class.

d_call	v_call	j_call	clone_size	cdr3_aa	cdr3_nt
-	TRBV5-5	TRBJ2-3	-	CASSLYGEGDTQYF	TGTGCCAGCAGTTTGTACGGGGAAGGAGATACGCAGTATTTT
-	TRBV29-1	TRBJ2-4	few	CSVGGDTKGNIQYF	TGCAGCGTTGGGGGGGACACCAAGGGAAACATTCAGTACTTC
TRBD2	TRBV2	TRBJ2-1	-	CASSVARETYEQFF	TGTGCCAGCAGTGTAGCGCGGGAGACGTATGAGCAGTTCTTC
-	TRBV9	TRBJ1-1	-	CASSVGWGNTEAFF	TGTGCCAGCAGCGTAGGGTGGGGGAACACTGAAGCTTTCTTT
TRBD2	TRBV6-4	TRBJ2-1	-	CASSDSRAGGGGYNEQFF	TGTGCCAGCAGTGACTCAAGGGCGGGGGGTGGCGGCTACAATGAGCAGTTCTTC
TRBD1	TRBV6-1	TRBJ1-4	-	CASSEPAGGIEKLFF	TGTGCCAGCAGTGAACCGGCAGGGGGTATTGAAAAACTGTTTTTT
TRBD2	TRBV18	TRBJ2-2	-	CASSPQRTSGRATGELFF	TGTGCCAGCTCACCTCAGCGGACTAGCGGGAGGGCCACCGGGGAGCTGTTTTTT
-	TRBV5-5	TRBJ1-1	-	CASSLVGETEAFF	TGTGCCAGCAGCTTGGTTGGTGAAACTGAAGCTTTCTTT
-	TRBV2	TRBJ2-6	-	CASGTVSGANVLTF	TGTGCCAGCGGCACAGTATCTGGGGCCAACGTCCTGACTTTC
TRBD1	TRBV18	TRBJ1-1	-	CASSPDGTVNTEAFF	TGTGCCAGCTCACCGGACGGGACAGTTAACACTGAAGCTTTCTTT
TRBD2	TRBV5-1	TRBJ2-1	-	CASSFGTSGYNEQFF	TGCGCCAGCAGCTTCGGGACTAGCGGCTACAATGAGCAGTTCTTC
TRBD1	TRBV6-4	TRBJ1-2	-	CASSDSPDRGFGYTF	TGTGCCAGCAGTGACTCGCCGGACAGGGGGTTTGGCTACACCTTC
-	TRBV19	TRBJ1-2	few	CASSIARSYGYTF	TGTGCCAGTAGTATAGCCCGGAGCTATGGCTACACCTTC
TRBD2	TRBV7-3	TRBJ2-1	-	CASSSRGESEQFF	TGTGCCAGCAGCTCCCGGGGGGAGAGTGAGCAGTTCTTC
-	TRBV7-3	TRBJ1-1	-	CASSFDANTEAFF	TGTGCCAGCAGCTTTGACGCCAACACTGAAGCTTTCTTT
-	TRBV29-1	TRBJ2-6	-	CSVELVSGANVLTF	TGCAGCGTTGAACTGGTTTCTGGGGCCAACGTCCTGACTTTC
-	TRBV5-4	TRBJ1-1	-	CASSLSGVNTEAFF	TGTGCCAGCAGCTTGAGTGGGGTGAACACTGAAGCTTTCTTT
-	TRBV7-9	TRBJ2-5	-	CASSLAQETQYF	TGTGCCAGCAGCTTAGCGCAAGAGACCCAGTACTTC
-	TRBV29-1	TRBJ2-3	-	CSVEVRSTDTQYF	TGCAGCGTTGAAGTACGGAGCACAGATACGCAGTATTTT
-	TRBV27	TRBJ1-5	-	CASSFIGHVDGRQPQHF	TGTGCCAGCAGTTTTATAGGGCACGTTGATGGTCGGCAGCCCCAGCATTTT
-	TRBV5-1	TRBJ2-7	-	CASSSSVYEQYF	TGCGCCAGCAGCTCATCAGTCTACGAGCAGTACTTC
TRBD2	TRBV9	TRBJ2-1	-	CASSTTTSGVYNEQFF	TGTGCCAGCAGCACAACTACTAGCGGGGTCTACAATGAGCAGTTCTTC
TRBD1	TRBV5-1	TRBJ2-3	-	CASSPGGQGATDTQYF	TGCGCCAGCAGCCCGGGAGGACAGGGGGCCACAGATACGCAGTATTTT
TRBD2	TRBV10-3	TRBJ2-7	-	CAITPVLAGGTYEQYF	TGTGCCATCACCCCCGTACTAGCGGGAGGCACCTACGAGCAGTACTTC
TRBD1	TRBV7-9	TRBJ1-1	-	CASSHTWSGGADTEAFF	TGTGCCAGCAGCCATACCTGGTCAGGGGGCGCGGACACTGAAGCTTTCTTT
-	TRBV27	TRBJ2-2	-	CASSLGLENTGELFF	TGTGCCAGCAGTTTAGGGTTGGAGAACACCGGGGAGCTGTTTTTT
-	TRBV5-1	TRBJ1-2	-	CASGPGRPIYGYTF	TGCGCCAGCGGACCCGGCAGGCCCATCTATGGCTACACCTTC
-	TRBV10-1	TRBJ1-3	-	CASSERSSGNTIYF	TGCGCCAGCAGTGAAAGGAGCTCTGGAAACACCATATATTTT
-	TRBV27	TRBJ1-6	-	CASSRWANSPLHF	TGTGCCAGCAGCCGCTGGGCTAATTCACCCCTCCACTTT
TRBD1	TRBV29-1	TRBJ2-2	-	CSAGGTGASTGELFF	TGCAGCGCCGGGGGGACAGGGGCTTCCACCGGGGAGCTGTTTTTT
-	TRBV2	TRBJ1-2	-	CASREAGRTHNYGYTF	TGTGCCAGCAGGGAAGCCGGAAGGACACACAACTATGGCTACACCTTC
TRBD2	TRBV6-1	TRBJ2-7	-	CASESAGGPYEQYF	TGTGCCAGCGAGTCGGCGGGAGGGCCGTACGAGCAGTACTTC
-	TRBV18	TRBJ1-1	few	CASSPARANTEAFF	TGTGCCAGCTCACCCGCCCGAGCGAACACTGAAGCTTTCTTT
TRBD2	TRBV27	TRBJ2-7	-	CASSLTAGVAYEQYF	TGTGCCAGCAGTTTAACAGCGGGAGTAGCCTACGAGCAGTACTTC
TRBD1	TRBV9	TRBJ2-3	-	CASSAPPGTGGADTQYF	TGTGCCAGCAGCGCCCCACCCGGGACAGGGGGGGCAGATACGCAGTATTTT
TRBD2	TRBV15	TRBJ2-1	-	CATSRDPSGVYNEQFF	TGTGCCACCAGCAGGGACCCTAGCGGGGTCTACAATGAGCAGTTCTTC
-	TRBV10-3	TRBJ1-2	-	CAISERAGVHGYTF	TGTGCCATCAGTGAGAGAGCCGGGGTACATGGCTACACCTTC
-	TRBV6-1	TRBJ1-4	-	CASRVVGFNEKLFF	TGTGCCAGCAGGGTAGTAGGATTTAATGAAAAACTGTTTTTT
-	TRBV7-2	TRBJ1-1	-	CASSPEGYTEAFF	TGTGCCAGCAGCCCGGAAGGATACACTGAAGCTTTCTTT
-	TRBV27	TRBJ1-1	few	CASSLVAGNTEAFF	TGTGCCAGCAGTTTGGTCGCCGGAAACACTGAAGCTTTCTTT
TRBD2	TRBV9	TRBJ2-1	-	CASSSLAGGSYNEQFF	TGTGCCAGCAGCTCACTAGCGGGAGGTAGCTACAATGAGCAGTTCTTC